A selection of T cell receptor beta chains follows, all from one sample in a study of Ad26.COV2.S vaccination and SARS-CoV-2 variants. Method: immunoSEQ multiplex PCR; TCRdb's copy keeps in-frame clones and lacks some. The data contain roughly 420,000 clones, approximately 88% of them singletons. The starting material was peripheral blood, obtained in a trial of Ad26.COV2.S vaccine versus placebo. The receptors stem from a person aged 18-60 years who received the Ad26.COV2.S COVID-19 vaccine or a placebo. CDR3s include the opening cysteine and the closing phenylalanine or tryptophan. Clone sizes are given selectively: once, few, many, or a class where the clone is expanded.

clone size: -; J gene: TRBJ2-2; V gene: TRBV6-5; CDR3 protein: CASSLAGVGTGELFF
clone size: -; J gene: TRBJ2-7; V gene: TRBV11-2; CDR3 protein: CASSPLEVSFYEQYF
clone size: -; J gene: TRBJ2-1; V gene: TRBV11-2; CDR3 protein: CASSLGAGNYNEQFF
clone size: -; J gene: TRBJ1-2; V gene: TRBV10-3; CDR3 protein: CAIRGTGDGYTF
clone size: few; J gene: TRBJ1-2; V gene: TRBV6-2/TRBV6-3; CDR3 protein: CASSYTLGQALSYGYTF
clone size: -; J gene: TRBJ1-1; V gene: TRBV5-6; CDR3 protein: CASSLKAFF
clone size: few; J gene: TRBJ1-4; V gene: TRBV7-8; CDR3 protein: CASSFSGATNEKLFF
clone size: -; J gene: TRBJ1-1; V gene: TRBV11-2; CDR3 protein: CASSLVERGVEAFF
clone size: -; J gene: TRBJ2-1; V gene: TRBV3-1/TRBV3-2; CDR3 protein: CASSPKHLLAGVNNEQFF
clone size: -; J gene: TRBJ1-1; V gene: TRBV9; CDR3 protein: CASSVEAADTEAFF
clone size: once; J gene: TRBJ2-3; V gene: TRBV7-3; CDR3 protein: CASSLRPGYTQYF
clone size: -; J gene: TRBJ2-2; V gene: TRBV12-3/TRBV12-4; CDR3 protein: CASSLEGAGELFF
clone size: -; J gene: TRBJ1-2; V gene: TRBV3-1/TRBV3-2; CDR3 protein: CASSQDRPRLHYGYTF
clone size: once; J gene: TRBJ1-3; V gene: TRBV10-3; CDR3 protein: CAISEGTGISGNTIYF
clone size: -; J gene: TRBJ2-5; V gene: TRBV9; CDR3 protein: CASSVTGGRGLQETQYF
clone size: once; J gene: TRBJ2-2; V gene: TRBV6-5; CDR3 protein: CASRDTTGELFF
clone size: -; J gene: TRBJ2-3; V gene: TRBV21-1; CDR3 protein: CASSKSYPPSPKVDTQYF
clone size: -; J gene: TRBJ1-2; V gene: TRBV5-1; CDR3 protein: CASSPGDTGYGYTF
clone size: -; J gene: TRBJ2-7; V gene: TRBV28; CDR3 protein: CASTTGVDEQYF
clone size: -; J gene: TRBJ2-3; V gene: TRBV12-3/TRBV12-4; CDR3 protein: CASSRSGGKQYF
clone size: -; J gene: TRBJ1-4; V gene: TRBV24-1; CDR3 protein: CATSGPNEKLFF
clone size: -; J gene: TRBJ1-1; V gene: TRBV10-3; CDR3 protein: CAISESGGNTEAFF
clone size: -; J gene: TRBJ1-1; V gene: TRBV6-4; CDR3 protein: CASSPFPPGQGRKDTEAFF
clone size: -; J gene: TRBJ2-3; V gene: TRBV3-1/TRBV3-2; CDR3 protein: CASSPSGGTDTQYF
clone size: -; J gene: TRBJ1-1; V gene: TRBV7-2; CDR3 protein: CASSEIRTGGKAFF
clone size: once; J gene: TRBJ2-5; V gene: TRBV7-8; CDR3 protein: CASSLLGGGASDQYF
clone size: -; J gene: TRBJ2-1; V gene: TRBV9; CDR3 protein: CVDRGNEQFF
clone size: -; J gene: TRBJ2-1; V gene: TRBV27; CDR3 protein: CASSLARNNEQFF
clone size: once; J gene: TRBJ2-3; V gene: TRBV9; CDR3 protein: CASSVVMGSTDTQYF
clone size: -; J gene: TRBJ1-5; V gene: TRBV2; CDR3 protein: CASSGTGGFQPQHF
clone size: -; J gene: TRBJ2-5; V gene: TRBV19; CDR3 protein: CASSIGLGEQETQYF
clone size: -; J gene: TRBJ2-7; V gene: TRBV18; CDR3 protein: CASSPRGVISYEQYF
clone size: -; J gene: TRBJ2-3; V gene: TRBV4-2; CDR3 protein: CASSHLRSGGGDTQYF
clone size: -; J gene: TRBJ2-3; V gene: TRBV6-6; CDR3 protein: CASSYSGRQRADTQYF
clone size: -; J gene: TRBJ2-7; V gene: TRBV20-1; CDR3 protein: CSALDSYEQYF
clone size: -; J gene: TRBJ2-5; V gene: TRBV1; CDR3 protein: CAKGGPGETQYF
clone size: -; J gene: TRBJ2-2; V gene: TRBV11-3; CDR3 protein: CASSSGQGRDTGELFF
clone size: few; J gene: TRBJ2-1; V gene: TRBV7-3; CDR3 protein: CASSLIPGSSYNEQFF
clone size: -; J gene: TRBJ2-3; V gene: TRBV7-2; CDR3 protein: CASSKYSSGGNEDTQYF
clone size: once; J gene: TRBJ2-3; V gene: TRBV28; CDR3 protein: CASSFSQYSSTDTQYF
clone size: -; J gene: TRBJ2-7; V gene: TRBV2; CDR3 protein: CASRQDSGAYEQYF
clone size: -; J gene: TRBJ2-7; V gene: TRBV6-5; CDR3 protein: CASKSFGGAYEQYF
clone size: -; J gene: TRBJ1-1; V gene: TRBV5-4; CDR3 protein: CASSLAWDRGSTEAFF
clone size: -; J gene: TRBJ1-6; V gene: TRBV30; CDR3 protein: CAWSVRFGDGSYNSPLHF
clone size: -; J gene: TRBJ1-4; V gene: TRBV5-1; CDR3 protein: CASSQGQGREKLFF
clone size: -; J gene: TRBJ2-5; V gene: TRBV11-2; CDR3 protein: CASSLSLGGGIAKTQYF
clone size: -; J gene: TRBJ2-1; V gene: TRBV6-5; CDR3 protein: CASASIRVASNEQFF
clone size: -; J gene: TRBJ1-2; V gene: TRBV12-3/TRBV12-4; CDR3 protein: CASGQGYGYTF
clone size: -; J gene: TRBJ1-3; V gene: TRBV28; CDR3 protein: CASSLRPGQGNTIYF
clone size: once; J gene: TRBJ2-7; V gene: TRBV9; CDR3 protein: CASNPGEASYEQYF
clone size: -; J gene: TRBJ1-5; V gene: TRBV7-8; CDR3 protein: CASSLVRANQPQHF
clone size: -; J gene: TRBJ2-3; V gene: TRBV7-2; CDR3 protein: CASSLPADPNTQYF
clone size: -; J gene: TRBJ1-1; V gene: TRBV4-1; CDR3 protein: CASSYGTGGGTEAFF
clone size: -; J gene: TRBJ2-3; V gene: TRBV6-5; CDR3 protein: CASSWAGVSTDTQYF
clone size: -; J gene: TRBJ1-1; V gene: TRBV2; CDR3 protein: CASKPTTGVTNTEAFF
clone size: -; J gene: TRBJ1-2; V gene: TRBV6-2/TRBV6-3; CDR3 protein: CASSKRAVNYGYTF
clone size: few; J gene: TRBJ2-7; V gene: TRBV7-2; CDR3 protein: CASSLALTYEQYF
clone size: once; J gene: TRBJ1-1; V gene: TRBV5-4; CDR3 protein: CASSLVLGPNTEAFF
clone size: -; J gene: TRBJ1-5; V gene: TRBV19; CDR3 protein: CASSYGGRQPQHF